This paragraph covers one TCR beta chain sequence. The antigen is not known. Repertoires were generated with immunoSEQ multiplex PCR, while TCRdb's copy carries only in-frame clones and drops some. The data hold around 480,000 clones, with over 75% observed a single time. This record comes from a study of shared clonotypes between healthy human individuals. The study's findings and limits: Tissues were not sampled, only blood, and their repertoires likely differ.

The specimen was PBMCs. The TCR comes from a middle-aged woman in good health. Some clones in this sample may be carry-over from other donors' samples.

In DNA, the CDR3 is TGTGCCAGCAGCAATCAGGGGGCGCGTGGCTACACCTTC. Translation gives CASSNQGARGYTF. This chain uses TRBV5-4 with TRBJ1-2; 8 nucleotides agree with TRBD1. This CDR3 contains 13 residues. V shed 4 bases, J shed 7 bases, and the junction held 6 bases outside the gene matches. Germline V gene data show CDR1 as SGHNT and CDR2 as YYREEE (reference sequence).